The entry below describes one TCR beta chain. Its antigen target is currently unknown. No base quality information exists; no much larger clone differs at one position. The source of the sample is a study of shared clonotypes between healthy human individuals (dated by TCRdb to 2020 to 2021). For context, the study as a whole: The cohort comprised a couple of women and a few men aged 18 to 49 years. To estimate repertoire size and how much clonotypes are shared between individuals, the study performed deep sequencing of blood TCR repertoires from roughly five healthy adults. Libraries were prepared and TCR repertoires were sequenced by different laboratories using diverse techniques, in order to increase sequencing depth and limit assay-specific biases. Each donor's leukapheresis produced roughly between about 0.8 and 10 billion PBMCs. Broad study findings and their caveats: The small number of donors limited the genetic and exposure-history diversity represented. Pairwise subsampling indicated that sequencing depth was expected to affect the degree of clonotype sharing among donors. Sampling was limited to blood, and TCR repertoires in tissue likely differ from TCR repertoires in blood.

Looking up the germline V gene (reference sequence) yields CDR1 LNHNV and CDR2 YYDKDF. V and J lose 5 bases and 0 bases, and a span of 8 bases separates them. From the cysteine up to the phenylalanine, the CDR3 has a length of 15 residues. Only the CDR3 DNA stays, 45 bases, in frame from base 1. The donors were healthy, HIV-negative adults with no recently reported acute infections or vaccinations. All donors were Caucasian adults living in Nashville, Tennessee, USA. For unsorted samples, tens of millions of PBMCs were counted, and genomic DNA was extracted using the QIAamp DNA Blood Mini kit. Blood was obtained by leukapheresis, after which PBMCs were separated by Ficoll-Histopaque density gradient centrifugation and cryopreserved in liquid nitrogen vapor phase. TCR CDR3 regions were amplified from genomic DNA by multiplex PCR using the deep immunoSEQ assay. Extracted genomic DNA from each cell subset was spread evenly across all wells of several immunoSEQ 96-well plates, with each plate serving as a replicate. For unsorted PBMC, roughly 300 ng of genomic DNA, equivalent to 25,000 to 35,000 T cell genomes, went into each replicate PCR. Ten immunoSEQ deep assay plates were used to sequence the unsorted PBMC genomic DNA. Purified libraries were quantified with a Qubit 3.0 fluorometer, sized on a Bioanalyzer 2100, and re-quantified with the KAPA Library Quantification kit. Every immunoSEQ 96-well plate was sequenced on a dedicated single-read 150-cycle Illumina NextSeq 550 flow cell. The source study handled its data this way. Because the immunoSEQ output held only junctional sequences and lacked quality scores, the filtering could not match the filtering applied to full-length reads. To assign V/J genes and CDR3, sequences were annotated against IMGT germline references using PyIR, a Python wrapper for IgBLAST v1.9. Reads were removed for weak V/J assignments (E-value above 1e-6), missing CDR3, stop codons, out-of-frame junctions, or ambiguous translated residues. V3J clonotypes were defined as sequences sharing the same inferred V gene, J gene, and CDR3 amino acid sequence. Percentage overlap between repertoires was calculated by dividing the number of shared unique clonotypes by the size of the smaller repertoire. Repertoire richness was assessed with RTK rarefaction, the Chao1 estimator, and Recon v2.1 estimates of unobserved clonotypes. TCRdb retrieved this table from immuneACCESS and kept in-frame rearrangements only. Not all clones are present; in checked studies, unresolved V genes account for under half, and no reason is known for the remainder. Clone size and the V and J calls come from that table; the DNA yielded D and trimming. The table for this sample lists approximately 470,000 clones; more than 75% of them were counted only once. More than 10% of the sample rests with the top ten.

The sequence came from a woman in her thirties or forties in good health. Some clones in this sample may be carry-over from other donors' samples. What was sequenced was PBMCs. The V and J genes are TRBV15 and TRBJ2-6; the D gene is possibly TRBD1, with 5 bases matching. The CDR3 reads as follows: CATSRRGSGANVLTF. The DNA sequence is given as TGTGCCACCAGCCGAAGGGGCTCTGGGGCCAACGTCCTGACTTTC.